Presented here are 29 T cell receptor beta chains from one specimen sequenced in a study of blood T cell repertoires in COVID-19. Profiled with immunoSEQ multiplex PCR; TCRdb holds only in-frame clones, not every one. The profile shows roughly 340,000 clones, 75% to 90% of them singletons. Sequences were obtained from peripheral blood. The receptors here all came from a woman between 45 and 65 years old with COVID-19, enrolled during active disease.

The chain links TRBV5-1 to TRBJ2-1; TRBD2 aligns across 8 bases. There are 16 residues in the CDR3. Germline V CDR1 and CDR2: SGHRS, YFSETQ. Unmatched junction bases numbered 10, after V lost 2 bases and J lost 6 bases. CDR3 in DNA: TGCGCCAGCAGCTTACAAACCCCCGGGAGGGGCAATGAGCAGTTCTTC. Protein sequence: CASSLQTPGRGNEQFF.

This rearrangement joins TRBV19 to TRBJ2-2; D gene ambiguous. V gave up 1 base and J gave up 7 bases, with 7 bases separating them. The V gene's germline CDR1 is LNHDA and CDR2 SQIVND (reference sequence). This CDR3 has 13 residues. CDR3 loop: CASSIGRGGELFF. The CDR3 nucleotides are TGTGCCAGTAGTATAGGTAGAGGCGGGGAGCTGTTTTTT.

This sequence joins TRBV3-1 (or the pseudogene TRBV3-2) and TRBJ2-2; 7 bases match TRBD1. The J segment lost 2 bases and the V segment lost 6 bases, leaving 9 bases of the junction unmatched. The germline CDR1 and CDR2 sequences are LGHDT and YNNKEL (reference sequence). This CDR3 is built from 16 residues. The CDR3 loop is CASRHRDRVNTGELFF. As DNA, the CDR3 is TGTGCCAGCAGACACCGGGACAGAGTAAACACCGGGGAGCTGTTTTTT.

The chain combines TRBV9 with TRBJ2-7, with 9 bases matching TRBD1. The CDR3 covers 15 residues. CDR1 is SGDLS and CDR2 is YYNGEE in the germline V gene. V trimming: 4 bases; J trimming: 2 bases; junction bases outside the gene matches: 7. The CDR3 DNA reads TGTGCCAGCAGCCTGGGACAGGGCCTACCCTACGAGCAGTACTTC. It is translated as CASSLGQGLPYEQYF.

The J gene is TRBJ1-1, the V gene TRBV19; 11 bases align to TRBD1. The germline V gene encodes CDR1 LNHDA and CDR2 SQIVND (reference sequence). The length of the CDR3 is 18 residues. V shed 4 bases and J 0 bases; nucleotides not matched to a gene: 10. The CDR3 reads CASSRRTGGVNLNTEAFF. CDR3 in DNA: TGTGCCAGTAGTAGGAGGACAGGGGGCGTCAATTTGAACACTGAAGCTTTCTTT.

V is TRBV19 and J is TRBJ1-5, with 9 bases matching TRBD1. The V gene end was trimmed by 9 bases and the J gene end by 8 bases; junction bases not matched to a gene: 8. Per the germline V gene, CDR1 is LNHDA and CDR2 is SQIVND (reference sequence). The CDR3 has 13 amino acids. Here the CDR3 DNA reads TGTGCCAGCGGGACAGGGAGAGGGGAGCCCCAGCATTTT. It specifies CASGTGRGEPQHF.

CDR3 sequence: CATSRDEKGAFEKLFF. The CDR3, as DNA: TGTGCCACCAGCAGAGATGAGAAGGGGGCCTTTGAAAAACTGTTTTTT. The chain has TRBV15 and TRBJ1-4; 7 nucleotides line up with TRBD1. The CDR3 has 16 amino acids. Trimming took 0 bases from V and 7 from J; bases not matched to a gene: 8. Germline V gene sequence: CDR1 LNHNV, CDR2 YYDKDF (reference sequence).

This clone was recorded once. The chain uses TRBV7-2 and TRBJ2-2; TRBD2 aligns across 8 bases. Per the germline V gene, CDR1 is SGHTA and CDR2 is FQGNSA. The CDR3 totals 16 residues. Losses at the gene ends were 3 bases for V and 2 bases for J; bases not matched to a gene: 5. The CDR3 DNA reads as TGTGCCAGCAGCTTGGTTAGCGGGATTAACACCGGGGAGCTGTTTTTT. Translation: CASSLVSGINTGELFF.

The rearrangement links TRBV2 to TRBJ2-5, with 7 nucleotides matching TRBD2. CDR1 and CDR2 (germline): SNHLY, FYNNEI. This CDR3 contains 14 residues. Trimming at V came to 10 bases and at J to 5 bases, leaving 13 bases not matched to a gene. The CDR3 loop is CAIDSGEGGETQYF. CDR3 coding DNA: TGTGCCATAGACAGTGGGGAGGGAGGGGAGACCCAGTACTTC.

The CDR3 bases are TGTGCCAGCAGCCGCCAGGGGCCTGCTCCTAACTATGGCTACACCTTC. Translated: CASSRQGPAPNYGYTF. The rearrangement links TRBV7-8 to TRBJ1-2, with D possibly matching TRBD1 (6 bases). V shed 5 bases and J shed 0 bases, with 16 bases lying between them. The CDR3 is 16 amino acids. CDR1 is SGHVS and CDR2 is FQNEAQ in the germline V gene. Filled out from reference TRBV7-8 and TRBJ1-2, the complete variable domain reads GAGVSQSPRYKVAKRGQDVALRCDPISGHVSLFWYQQALGQGPEFLTYFQNEAQLDKSGLPSDRFFAERPEGSVSTLKIQRTQQEDSAVYLCASSRQGPAPNYGYTFGSGTRLTVV.

The V and J genes are TRBV7-9 and TRBJ2-7; TRBD1 might be the D (5 bases). V was trimmed by 3 bases and J by 3 bases, leaving 21 bases between them. CDR3 length equals 17 residues. CDR1 is SEHNR and CDR2 is FQNEAQ in the germline V gene (reference sequence). The CDR3 DNA reads TGTGCCAGCAGCTTTACCGCCCACGCAGGGTTGGGCTACGAGCAGTACTTC. It translates to CASSFTAHAGLGYEQYF.

The chain joins TRBV27 to TRBJ1-1; tentatively, D is TRBD1 (6 bases). Germline CDR1 and CDR2: MNHEY and SMNVEV (reference sequence). The CDR3 is made up of 15 amino acids. The V end was cut by 5 bases, the J end by 0 bases, with 13 bases between. DNA for the CDR3: TGTGCCAGCAGTGCGACAGGACCTATGAACACTGAAGCTTTCTTT. Encoded protein: CASSATGPMNTEAFF.

This clone was picked up a small number of times. The V call is TRBV18, the J call TRBJ2-7, with a possible D match to TRBD2 (5 bases). Germline CDR1 reads KGHSH; CDR2 reads LQKENI. This CDR3 is 13 amino acids long. The V and J ends lost 3 bases and 5 bases respectively, with 11 bases between them. The CDR3 reads CASSPDGINEQYF. Written as DNA, the CDR3 is TGTGCCAGCTCACCGGACGGGATTAACGAGCAGTACTTC.

The CDR3 sequence is CASSPQGGRNTEAFF. CDR3 DNA sequence: TGTGCCAGCTCACCCCAAGGGGGCAGGAACACTGAAGCTTTCTTT. The rearrangement uses TRBV18 and TRBJ1-1, with 7 positions matching TRBD1. The germline CDR1 and CDR2 sequences are KGHSH and LQKENI. The CDR3 length is 15 residues. Trimming at V came to 3 bases and at J to 1 base, leaving 5 bases not matched to a gene.

A few counts support this clone. The chain has TRBV10-3 and TRBJ1-3; possible D gene TRBD1, 5 bases. The CDR3 sequence is 15 residues long. Germline V lookup: CDR1 ENHRY, CDR2 SYGVKD. V lost 10 bases, J lost 2 bases, and 18 bases lay in between. Written as DNA, the CDR3 is TGTGCCACCAGATGGCAGGGCCAAGCTGGAAACACCATATATTTT. Encoded protein: CATRWQGQAGNTIYF.

V and J are TRBV9 and TRBJ2-7; 10 nucleotides line up with TRBD1. The CDR3 extends over 14 amino acids. Germline CDR1 and CDR2: SGDLS and YYNGEE. The trim removed 4 bases at V and 6 bases at J, leaving 7 bases unmatched. The CDR3 loop is CASSTGGQGPEQYF. Written as DNA, the CDR3 is TGTGCCAGCAGCACAGGGGGACAGGGGCCCGAGCAGTACTTC.

The chain has TRBV4-1 and TRBJ2-5, with 12 positions matching TRBD2. Germline-derived CDR1 and CDR2 are MGHRA and YSYEKL. V shed 0 bases and J 7 bases; nucleotides not matched to a gene: 12. CDR3 length equals 18 residues. The CDR3 sequence is CASSQERGRLAGAPTQYF. CDR3 coding DNA: TGCGCCAGCAGCCAAGAAAGGGGAAGACTAGCGGGAGCTCCGACCCAGTACTTC.

J is TRBJ2-3 and V is TRBV7-2; 7 positions match TRBD2. Germline CDR1 reads SGHTA; CDR2 reads FQGNSA. The ends lost 5 bases at V and 1 base at J; junction bases unmatched: 12. The CDR3 contains 17 residues. CDR3 sequence: CASSQNSGAGGTDTQYF. In nucleotides, the CDR3 is TGTGCCAGCAGCCAAAACTCCGGGGCGGGGGGCACAGATACGCAGTATTTT.

The rearrangement links TRBV7-8 to TRBJ2-3; 9 bases are shared with TRBD2. The CDR3 is 16 amino acids. With 4 bases clipped from V and 2 bases from J, the junction kept 7 bases outside the gene matches. Germline loops: CDR1 SGHVS, CDR2 FQNEAQ. CDR3 loop: CASSSGLAIYTDTQYF. CDR3 bases: TGTGCCAGCAGCTCCGGACTAGCGATCTACACAGATACGCAGTATTTT. The complete variable domain, with remaining parts taken from reference TRBV7-8 and TRBJ2-3, reads GAGVSQSPRYKVAKRGQDVALRCDPISGHVSLFWYQQALGQGPEFLTYFQNEAQLDKSGLPSDRFFAERPEGSVSTLKIQRTQQEDSAVYLCASSSGLAIYTDTQYFGPGTRLTVL.

As for this clone: An end of the junction does not agree with germline; a read error may underlie this. J is TRBJ1-2 and V is TRBV16, with TRBD1 matching 9 bases. Germline-derived CDR1 and CDR2 are KGHSY and FQNENV. This CDR3 region has 15 residues. CDR3 region: CASSLSGTGNFGYTF. DNA for the CDR3: TGTGCCAGCAGCCTCTCCGGGACAGGGAACTTTGGCTACACCTTC.

In DNA form, the CDR3 reads TGCGCCAGCAGCGCACAGGTCGAGGAACCCTACGAGCAGTACTTC. This translates into CASSAQVEEPYEQYF. The V call is TRBV5-1, the J call TRBJ2-7, with D possibly TRBD1 on 5 matching bases. CDR1 and CDR2 (germline): SGHRS, YFSETQ. This CDR3 contains 15 residues. Trimming took off 4 bases at V and 2 bases at J, with 16 bases between the two ends.

The V gene is TRBV10-2, the J gene TRBJ1-6; D is unclear. CDR3 length: 14 amino acids. Germline V gene sequence: CDR1 WSHSY, CDR2 SAAADI. V was trimmed by 4 bases and J by 10 bases, leaving 14 bases between them. The CDR3 spells CASSAAEIGSPLHF. CDR3 sequence (DNA): TGCGCCAGCAGTGCAGCGGAGATTGGGTCACCCCTCCACTTT.

The count of this clone is one. J is TRBJ1-3 and V is TRBV12-5, with D perhaps TRBD1 (5 bases). CDR1 LGHNT and CDR2 FRNRAP come from the germline V gene. The CDR3 totals 15 residues. Trimming removed 6 bases from V and 2 bases from J, with 14 bases in between. The CDR3: CASGLLGHPGNTIYF. The CDR3 DNA sequence: TGTGCTAGTGGCCTATTGGGGCATCCTGGAAACACCATATATTTT.

The chain employs TRBV4-3 and TRBJ2-1; 10 nucleotides align to TRBD2. Trimming took 0 bases from V and 7 from J; bases not matched to a gene: 9. Germline V gene data show CDR1 as LGHNA and CDR2 as YSLEER. There are 17 residues in the CDR3. CDR3 amino acids: CASSQDLRLAGGNEQFF. CDR3 bases: TGCGCCAGCAGCCAAGATTTGCGACTAGCGGGTGGGAATGAGCAGTTCTTC.

A remark on this clone: It is unclear where the CDR3 begins or ends on the DNA, so no DNA is shown, and the CDR3 is as TCRdb lists it. The chain recombines TRBV21-1 with TRBJ2-7; TRBD1, the table's D call, was not compared with the DNA. TRBV21-1 is deemed a pseudogene. The CDR3 sequence runs 19 residues, both termini included. The CDR3 spells CASSKVGVGTGGFIYEQYF.

The genes are TRBV2 and TRBJ1-1; no reliable D call. V was clipped by 10 bases and J by 5 bases, with 11 bases between them. The CDR3 has 11 amino acids. Germline assignment: CDR1 SNHLY and CDR2 FYNNEI. The DNA of the CDR3 is TGTGCCACTTCTCCGGGGACTGAAGCTTTCTTT. Its protein is CATSPGTEAFF.

The rearrangement links TRBV6-5 to TRBJ1-2; 9 bases align to TRBD1. The CDR3 covers 15 residues. V shed 6 bases, J shed 7 bases, and the junction held 12 bases outside the gene matches. Germline V lookup: CDR1 MNHEY, CDR2 SVGAGI. This CDR3 reads CASSRQSGTGSGYTF. CDR3 DNA sequence: TGTGCCAGCAGCCGACAATCCGGGACAGGGAGTGGCTACACCTTC.

The chain has TRBV15 and TRBJ2-5, with D perhaps TRBD1 (5 bases). The V gene lost 0 bases and the J gene lost 5 bases, with 13 bases spanning the gap. The CDR3 contains 15 residues. Germline lookup yields CDR1 LNHNV and CDR2 YYDKDF (reference sequence). CDR3 sequence reads: CATSRDRTPQETQYF. CDR3 nucleotides: TGTGCCACCAGCAGAGATCGGACACCCCAGGAGACCCAGTACTTC.

The chain joins TRBV5-1 to TRBJ2-1, with 13 bases aligning to TRBD2. There are 17 residues in the CDR3. Germline lookup yields CDR1 SGHRS and CDR2 YFSETQ. Trimming removed 0 bases from V and 0 bases from J; junction bases left unmatched: 0. The CDR3 sequence: CASSLGTSGSSYNEQFF. In DNA, the CDR3 is TGCGCCAGCAGCTTGGGGACTAGCGGGAGCTCCTACAATGAGCAGTTCTTC.